Sequencing of this T cell receptor (beta chain) was carried out in a study of cytomegalovirus exposure and HLA in healthy donors. At the level of the study: Assignment to the Caucasian-associated ancestry cluster applied to around 76% of the approximately 420 genotyped donors.

The study's findings and limits: Later examination showed HLA-associated TCR beta chains had greater clonal expansion than equally common others.

PCR was performed using 60 Vbeta and 13 Jbeta primers. Some clones are missing from TCRdb's copy, which holds only in-frame ones; the method was immunoSEQ multiplex PCR. Of 150,000 or so clones in the sample, more than 60% were seen once. With respect to this clone: Its target is not known.

The origin of this receptor is a woman aged 25 to 39 in good health and CMV-seronegative. The source material was PBMCs.

The CDR3 nucleotides are TGTGCCAGCAGCGCGGGACAGACCTATGGCTACACCTTC. It translates to CASSAGQTYGYTF. V usage is TRBV5-6 and J usage is TRBJ1-2; 7 nucleotides line up with TRBD1. Germline loops: CDR1 SGHDT, CDR2 YYEEEE. The CDR3 is 13 residues long. The V gene end was trimmed by 4 bases and the J gene end by 4 bases; junction bases not matched to a gene: 4.